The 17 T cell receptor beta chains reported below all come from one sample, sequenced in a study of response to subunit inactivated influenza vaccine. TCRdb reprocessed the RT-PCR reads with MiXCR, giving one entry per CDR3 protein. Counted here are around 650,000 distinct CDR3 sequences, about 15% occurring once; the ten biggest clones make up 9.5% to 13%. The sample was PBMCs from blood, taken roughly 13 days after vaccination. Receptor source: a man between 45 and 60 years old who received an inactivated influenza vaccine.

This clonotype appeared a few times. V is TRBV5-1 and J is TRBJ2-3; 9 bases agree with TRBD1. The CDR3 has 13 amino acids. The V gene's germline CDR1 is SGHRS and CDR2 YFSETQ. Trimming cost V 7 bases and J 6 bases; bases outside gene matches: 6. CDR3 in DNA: TGCGCCAGCCGACAGGGGGATGTGGATACGCAGTATTTT. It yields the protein CASRQGDVDTQYF.

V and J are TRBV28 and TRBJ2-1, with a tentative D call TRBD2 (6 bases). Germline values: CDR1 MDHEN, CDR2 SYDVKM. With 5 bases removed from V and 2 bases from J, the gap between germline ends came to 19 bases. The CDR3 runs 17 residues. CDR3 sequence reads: CASSPLMSGGAYNEQFF. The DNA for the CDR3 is TGTGCCAGCAGTCCTCTTATGTCCGGGGGAGCCTACAATGAGCAGTTCTTC.

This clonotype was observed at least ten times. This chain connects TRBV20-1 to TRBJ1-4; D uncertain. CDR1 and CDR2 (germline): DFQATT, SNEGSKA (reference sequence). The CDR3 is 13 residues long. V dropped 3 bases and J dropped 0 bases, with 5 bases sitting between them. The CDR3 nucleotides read TGCAGTGCTAGTAGCGCAACTAATGAAAAACTGTTTTTT. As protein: CSASSATNEKLFF.

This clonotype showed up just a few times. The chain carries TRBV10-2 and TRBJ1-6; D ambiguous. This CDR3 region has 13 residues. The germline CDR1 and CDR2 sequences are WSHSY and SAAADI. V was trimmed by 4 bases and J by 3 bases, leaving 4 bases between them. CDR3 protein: CASSVSYNSPLHF. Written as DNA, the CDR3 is TGCGCCAGCAGTGTCAGCTATAATTCACCCCTCCACTTT.

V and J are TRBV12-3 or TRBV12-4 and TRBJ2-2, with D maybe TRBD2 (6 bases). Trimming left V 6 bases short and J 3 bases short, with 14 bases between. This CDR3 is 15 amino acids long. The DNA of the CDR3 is TGTGCCAGCAGACTCGGACTACTCGACACCGGGGAGCTGTTTTTT. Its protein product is CASRLGLLDTGELFF.

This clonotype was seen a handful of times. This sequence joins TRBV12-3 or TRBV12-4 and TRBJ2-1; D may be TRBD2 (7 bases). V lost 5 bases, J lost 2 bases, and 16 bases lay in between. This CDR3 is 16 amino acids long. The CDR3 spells CASSKGGSGAYNEQFF. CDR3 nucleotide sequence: TGTGCCAGCAGTAAGGGGGGGAGCGGAGCCTACAATGAGCAGTTCTTC.

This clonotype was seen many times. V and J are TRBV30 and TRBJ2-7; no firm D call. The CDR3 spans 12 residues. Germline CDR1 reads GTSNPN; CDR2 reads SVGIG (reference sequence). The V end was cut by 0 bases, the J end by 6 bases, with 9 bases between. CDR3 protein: CAWSVISSEQYF. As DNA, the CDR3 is TGTGCCTGGAGTGTAATCAGTTCCGAGCAGTACTTC.

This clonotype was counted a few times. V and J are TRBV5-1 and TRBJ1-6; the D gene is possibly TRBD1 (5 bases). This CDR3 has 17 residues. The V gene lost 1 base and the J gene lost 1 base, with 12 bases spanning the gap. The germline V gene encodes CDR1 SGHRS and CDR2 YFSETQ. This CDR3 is CASSLRGEGSYNSPLHF. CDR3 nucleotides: TGCGCCAGCAGCTTGAGAGGGGAAGGGTCCTATAATTCACCCCTCCACTTT.

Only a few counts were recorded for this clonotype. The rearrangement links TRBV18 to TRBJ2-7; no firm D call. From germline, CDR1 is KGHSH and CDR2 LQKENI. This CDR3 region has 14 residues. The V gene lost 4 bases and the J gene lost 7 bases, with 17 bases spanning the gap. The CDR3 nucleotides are TGTGCCAGCTCACTTAGGAAAGCCCCCTCAGAGCAGTACTTC. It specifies CASSLRKAPSEQYF. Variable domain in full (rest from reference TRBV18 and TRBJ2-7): NAGVMQNPRHLVRRRGQEARLRCSPMKGHSHVYWYRQLPEEGLKFMVYLQKENIIDESGMPKERFSAEFPKEGPSILRIQQVVRGDSAAYFCASSLRKAPSEQYFGPGTRLTVT.

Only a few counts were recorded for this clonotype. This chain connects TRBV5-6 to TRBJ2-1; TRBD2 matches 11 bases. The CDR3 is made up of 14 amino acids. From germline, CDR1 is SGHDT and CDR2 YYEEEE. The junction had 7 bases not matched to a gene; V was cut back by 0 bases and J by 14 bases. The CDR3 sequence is CASSLVSSGGRKFF. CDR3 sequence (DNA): TGTGCCAGCAGCTTGGTTTCTAGCGGGGGGCGTAAGTTCTTC.

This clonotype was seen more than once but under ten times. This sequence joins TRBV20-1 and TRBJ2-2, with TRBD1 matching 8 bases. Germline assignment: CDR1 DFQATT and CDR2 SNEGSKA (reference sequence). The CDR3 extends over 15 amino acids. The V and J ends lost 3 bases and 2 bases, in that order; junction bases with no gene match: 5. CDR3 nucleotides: TGCAGTGCTAGGACAGGGGACTTTAACACCGGGGAGCTGTTTTTT. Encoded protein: CSARTGDFNTGELFF.

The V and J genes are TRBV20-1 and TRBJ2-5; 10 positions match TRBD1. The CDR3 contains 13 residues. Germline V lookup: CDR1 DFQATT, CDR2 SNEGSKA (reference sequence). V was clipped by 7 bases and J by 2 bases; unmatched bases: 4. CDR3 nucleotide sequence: TGCAGTGAAACGGACAGGGGGCAAGAGACCCAGTACTTC. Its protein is CSETDRGQETQYF.

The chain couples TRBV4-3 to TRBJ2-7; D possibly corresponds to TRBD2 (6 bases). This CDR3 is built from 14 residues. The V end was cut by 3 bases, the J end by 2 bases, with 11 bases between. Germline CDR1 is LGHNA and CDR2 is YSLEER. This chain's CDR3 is CASSQGLDPYEQYF. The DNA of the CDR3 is TGCGCCAGCAGCCAGGGACTCGATCCCTACGAGCAGTACTTC.

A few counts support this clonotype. The CDR3 reads CSVEERLAGAGEQFF. The CDR3 DNA follows: TGCAGCGTTGAGGAAAGACTAGCGGGAGCTGGTGAGCAGTTCTTC. The J gene is TRBJ2-1, the V gene TRBV29-1, with 12 positions matching TRBD2. Germline CDR1 SQVTM, CDR2 ANQGSEA. The ends lost 3 bases at V and 9 bases at J; junction bases unmatched: 9. The CDR3 has 15 amino acids.

Here the CDR3 reads CASSPRGEQFF. In DNA form, the CDR3 reads TGTGCCAGCTCACCTCGTGGTGAGCAGTTCTTC. The rearrangement links TRBV18 to TRBJ2-1; no clear D. This CDR3 has 11 amino acids. The germline V gene encodes CDR1 KGHSH and CDR2 LQKENI. V gave up 3 bases and J gave up 9 bases, with 6 bases separating them.

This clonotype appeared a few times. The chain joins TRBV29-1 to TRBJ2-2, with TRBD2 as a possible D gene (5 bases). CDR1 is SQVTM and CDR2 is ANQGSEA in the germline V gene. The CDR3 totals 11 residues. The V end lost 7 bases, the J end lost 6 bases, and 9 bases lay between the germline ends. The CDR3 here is CSGRGAGELFF. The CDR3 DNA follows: TGCAGCGGTCGGGGAGCCGGGGAGCTGTTTTTT.

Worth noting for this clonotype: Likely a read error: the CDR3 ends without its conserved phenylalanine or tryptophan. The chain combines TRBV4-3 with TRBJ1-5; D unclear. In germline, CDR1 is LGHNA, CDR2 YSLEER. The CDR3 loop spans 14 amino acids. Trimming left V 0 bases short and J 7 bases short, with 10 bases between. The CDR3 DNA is TGCGCCAGCAGCCAAGATTGGGGTCAGCAGCCCCAGCATCTT. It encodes CASSQDWGQQPQHL.